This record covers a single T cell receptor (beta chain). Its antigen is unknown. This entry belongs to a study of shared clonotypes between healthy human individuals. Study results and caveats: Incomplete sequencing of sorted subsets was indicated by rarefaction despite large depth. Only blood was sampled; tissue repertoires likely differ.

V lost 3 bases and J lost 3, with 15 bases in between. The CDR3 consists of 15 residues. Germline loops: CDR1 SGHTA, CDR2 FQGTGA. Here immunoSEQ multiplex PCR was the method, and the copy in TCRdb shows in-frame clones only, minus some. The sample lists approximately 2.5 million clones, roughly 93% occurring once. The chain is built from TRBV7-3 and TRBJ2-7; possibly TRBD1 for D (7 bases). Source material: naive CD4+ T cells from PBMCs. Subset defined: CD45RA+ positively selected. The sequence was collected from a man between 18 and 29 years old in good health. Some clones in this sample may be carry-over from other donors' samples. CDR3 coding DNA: TGTGCCAGCAGCTTGGGACAGAGGGGACTCTACGAGCAGTACTTC. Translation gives CASSLGQRGLYEQYF.